The source of this TCR beta chain is a study of T cells of healthy individuals. This clonotype occurred a few times. The junction and the germline gene differ at one end; a read error may be behind it. TCRdb processed the 5' RACE reads anew with MiXCR; each CDR3 protein has one entry. The table lists around 90,000 distinct CDR3 sequences, 4% to 5.5% of them singletons. The V gene's germline CDR1 is MNHEY and CDR2 SMNVEV (reference sequence). CDR3 length: 13 residues. This receptor was obtained from a female donor in good health. The chain joins TRBV27 to TRBJ1-1, with D hard to call. The CDR3 here is CASSLTRNNEAFF. In DNA form, the CDR3 reads TGTGCCAGCAGTCTGACAAGAAACAATGAAGCTTTCTTT.